These 4 T cell receptor beta chains were all obtained from the same sample, sequenced in a study of metastatic and nonmetastatic thyroid tumors. No treatment of any kind had been given to any patient before thyroid surgery. TCRdb re-called the PCR reads with MiXCR. The sample includes under 6,500 clones, more than 30% of them seen just once. The sequenced sample consisted of adjacent normal tissue. Every receptor here comes from a female donor with papillary thyroid cancer or a benign thyroid nodule (not recorded which). Some clones in this sample may be carry-over from other donors' samples.

V usage is TRBV27 and J usage is TRBJ2-1; D is unclear. Trimming left V 6 bases short and J 7 bases short, with 13 bases between. Germline CDR1 and CDR2: MNHEY and SMNVEV (reference sequence). This CDR3 spans 13 amino acids. CDR3 in amino acids: CASSPDSGNEQFF. In nucleotides, the CDR3 is TGTGCCAGCAGCCCAGATTCTGGAAATGAGCAGTTCTTC.

This clone was seen only a few times. This sequence joins TRBV6-1 and TRBJ2-7; tentative D call: TRBD2 (5 bases). Trimming removed 7 bases from V and 0 bases from J, with 13 bases in between. Germline V lookup: CDR1 MNHNS, CDR2 SASEGT. The CDR3 is made up of 14 amino acids. The CDR3 sequence is CASTGTASSYEQYF. The DNA of the CDR3 is TGTGCCAGCACGGGAACAGCGAGCTCCTACGAGCAGTACTTC.

The genes are TRBV5-1 and TRBJ1-6; unclear D gene. The CDR3 runs to 19 residues. Germline lookup yields CDR1 SGHRS and CDR2 YFSETQ. Trimming took 4 bases from V and 0 from J, leaving 20 bases between them. CDR3 nucleotide sequence: TGCGCCAGCAGCCCACTAGGTTGGCCACAAAGCTCCTATAATTCACCCCTCCACTTT. It codes for CASSPLGWPQSSYNSPLHF.

This chain connects TRBV12-3 or TRBV12-4 to TRBJ2-3, with 12 bases lining up with TRBD2. This CDR3 has 16 residues. Trimming at V came to 5 bases and at J to 0 bases, leaving 3 bases not matched to a gene. CDR3 loop: CASSTGTSGSTDTQYF. CDR3 nucleotides: TGTGCCAGCAGTACCGGGACTAGCGGGAGCACAGATACGCAGTATTTT.